The clone carrying this TCR delta chain was detected a few times. TCRdb attributes to this sequence the protein of a much larger clone, which differs from the DNA translation at residue 12; a read error is likely, and the protein displayed is translated from the DNA. The CDR3 length is 18 residues. In germline, CDR1 is GEAIGNYY, CDR2 EKD. Germline trimming cut 0 bases from V and 2 bases from J; bases unmatched to any gene: 12. The data were taken from a study of gamma-delta T cells after stem cell transplantation. TCRdb fed the RT-PCR reads into CATT to redo clone calling. Found here are over a thousand delta-chain clones, around 5.1% of them singletons; the top ten hold about half.

Material for sequencing was gamma-delta T cells. The chain combines TRDV2 with TRDJ1; 9 bases map to TRDD3. This clonotype was sampled from a human donor. It is not recorded whose cells these are; they may come from a transplant donor. CDR3 in amino acids: CACDTVPGGSTMTDKLIF. The CDR3 DNA reads as TGTGCCTGTGACACCGTGCCTGGGGGATCCACGATGACCGATAAACTCATCTTT.